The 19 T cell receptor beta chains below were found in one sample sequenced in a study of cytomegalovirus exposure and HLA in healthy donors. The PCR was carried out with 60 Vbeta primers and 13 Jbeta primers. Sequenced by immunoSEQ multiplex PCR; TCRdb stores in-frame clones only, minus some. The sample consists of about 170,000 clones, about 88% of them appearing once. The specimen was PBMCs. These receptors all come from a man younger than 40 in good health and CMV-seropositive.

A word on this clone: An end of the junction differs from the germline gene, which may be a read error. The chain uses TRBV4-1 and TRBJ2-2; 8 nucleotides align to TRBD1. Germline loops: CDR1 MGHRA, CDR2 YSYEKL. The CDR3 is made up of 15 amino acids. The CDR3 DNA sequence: TGTGCCAGCAGCCAAACGGACAGGGTGGCCGGGGAGCTGTTTTTT. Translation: CASSQTDRVAGELFF.

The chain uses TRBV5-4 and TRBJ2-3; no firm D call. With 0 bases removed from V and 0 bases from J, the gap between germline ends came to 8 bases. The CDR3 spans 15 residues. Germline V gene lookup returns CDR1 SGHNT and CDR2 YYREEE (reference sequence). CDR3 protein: CASSLGHASTDTQYF. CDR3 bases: TGTGCCAGCAGCTTGGGACATGCAAGCACAGATACGCAGTATTTT.

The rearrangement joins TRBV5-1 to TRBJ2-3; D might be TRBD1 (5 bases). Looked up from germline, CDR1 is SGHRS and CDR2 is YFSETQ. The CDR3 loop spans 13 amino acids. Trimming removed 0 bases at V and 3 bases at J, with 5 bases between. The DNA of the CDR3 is TGCGCCAGCAGCTTGGCAGGGACAGATACGCAGTATTTT. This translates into CASSLAGTDTQYF.

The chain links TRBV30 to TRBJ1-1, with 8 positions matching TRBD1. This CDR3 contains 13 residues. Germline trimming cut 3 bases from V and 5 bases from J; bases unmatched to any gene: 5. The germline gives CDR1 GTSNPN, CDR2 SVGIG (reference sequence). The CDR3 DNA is TGTGCCTGGAGGGCAACAGGGGGAACTGAAGCTTTCTTT. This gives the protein CAWRATGGTEAFF.

The CDR3 spells CASSFLAGGPNEQYF. For the CDR3, the DNA is TGTGCCAGCAGCTTTCTAGCGGGAGGGCCCAACGAGCAGTACTTC. The genes are TRBV7-2 and TRBJ2-7; 12 bases match TRBD2. Germline CDR1 reads SGHTA; CDR2 reads FQGNSA. CDR3 length: 15 residues. V dropped 3 bases and J dropped 5; count of bases not matched to a gene: 5.

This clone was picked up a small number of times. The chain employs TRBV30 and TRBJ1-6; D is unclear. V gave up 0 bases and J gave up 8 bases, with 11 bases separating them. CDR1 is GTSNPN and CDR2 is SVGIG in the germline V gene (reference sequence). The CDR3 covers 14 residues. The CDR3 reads CAWSVLSRDSPLHF. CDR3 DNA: TGTGCCTGGAGTGTTCTGTCCCGGGATTCACCCCTCCACTTT.

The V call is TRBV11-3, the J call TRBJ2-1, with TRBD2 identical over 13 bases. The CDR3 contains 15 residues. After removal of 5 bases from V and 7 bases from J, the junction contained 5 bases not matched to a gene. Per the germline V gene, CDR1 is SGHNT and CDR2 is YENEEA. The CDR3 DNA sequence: TGTGCCAGCAGCCGAGGACTAGCGGGAGTTAATGAGCAGTTCTTC. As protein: CASSRGLAGVNEQFF.

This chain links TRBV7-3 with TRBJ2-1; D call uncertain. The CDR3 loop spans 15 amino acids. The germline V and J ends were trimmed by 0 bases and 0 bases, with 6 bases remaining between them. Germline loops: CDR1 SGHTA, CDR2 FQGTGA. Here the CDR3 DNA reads TGTGCCAGCAGCTTAACCACGGGCTCCTACAATGAGCAGTTCTTC. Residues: CASSLTTGSYNEQFF.

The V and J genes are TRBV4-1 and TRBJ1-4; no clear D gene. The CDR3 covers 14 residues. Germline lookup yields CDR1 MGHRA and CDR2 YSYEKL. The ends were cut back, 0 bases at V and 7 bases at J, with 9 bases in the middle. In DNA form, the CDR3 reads TGCGCCAGCAGCCAAGAACCTCTACCTGAAAAACTGTTTTTT. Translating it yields CASSQEPLPEKLFF.

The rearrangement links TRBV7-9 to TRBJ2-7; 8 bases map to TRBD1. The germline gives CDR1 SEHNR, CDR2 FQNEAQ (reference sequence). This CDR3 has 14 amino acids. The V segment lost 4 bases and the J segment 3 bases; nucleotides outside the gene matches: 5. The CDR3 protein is CASSSQGAGYEQYF. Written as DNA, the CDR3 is TGTGCCAGCAGCTCCCAGGGGGCAGGCTACGAGCAGTACTTC.

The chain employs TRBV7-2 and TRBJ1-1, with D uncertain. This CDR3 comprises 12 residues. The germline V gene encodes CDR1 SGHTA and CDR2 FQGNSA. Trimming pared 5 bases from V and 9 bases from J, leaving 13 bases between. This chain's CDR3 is CASSPKRTQAFF. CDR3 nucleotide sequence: TGTGCCAGCAGCCCCAAGAGAACTCAAGCTTTCTTT.

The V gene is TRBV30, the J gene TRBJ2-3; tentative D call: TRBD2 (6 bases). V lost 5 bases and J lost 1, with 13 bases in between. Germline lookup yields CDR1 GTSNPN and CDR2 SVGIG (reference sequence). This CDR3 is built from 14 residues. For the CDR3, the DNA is TGTGCCTGGGATAGCGGTCCGGGCACAGATACGCAGTATTTT. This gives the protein CAWDSGPGTDTQYF. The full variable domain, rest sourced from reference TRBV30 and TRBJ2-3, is SQTIHQWPATLVQPVGSPLSLECTVEGTSNPNLYWYRQAAGRGLQLLFYSVGIGQISSEVPQNLSASRPQDRQFILSSKKLLLSDSGFYLCAWDSGPGTDTQYFGPGTRLTVL.

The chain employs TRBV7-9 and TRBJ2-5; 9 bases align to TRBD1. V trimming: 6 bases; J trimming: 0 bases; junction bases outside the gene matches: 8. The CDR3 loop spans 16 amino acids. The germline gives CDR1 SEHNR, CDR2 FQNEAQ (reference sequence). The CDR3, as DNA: TGTGCCAGCAGACCCCGGGACAGGGTCTACCAAGAGACCCAGTACTTC. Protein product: CASRPRDRVYQETQYF. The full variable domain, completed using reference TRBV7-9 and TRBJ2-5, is DTGVSQNPRHKITKRGQNVTFRCDPISEHNRLYWYRQTLGQGPEFLTYFQNEAQLEKSRLLSDRFSAERPKGSFSTLEIQRTEQGDSAMYLCASRPRDRVYQETQYFGPGTRLLVL.

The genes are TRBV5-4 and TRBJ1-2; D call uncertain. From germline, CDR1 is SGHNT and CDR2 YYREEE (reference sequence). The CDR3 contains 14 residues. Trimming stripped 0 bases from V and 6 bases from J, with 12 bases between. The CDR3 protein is CASSLAAETHGYTF. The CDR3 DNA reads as TGTGCCAGCAGCTTGGCAGCGGAGACCCATGGCTACACCTTC.

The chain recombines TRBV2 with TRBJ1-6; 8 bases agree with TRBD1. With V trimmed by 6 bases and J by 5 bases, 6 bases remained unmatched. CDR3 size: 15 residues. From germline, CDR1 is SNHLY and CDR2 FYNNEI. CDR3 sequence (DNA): TGTGCCAGCAGGATGACAGGGGTTGATAATTCACCCCTCCACTTT. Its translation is CASRMTGVDNSPLHF.

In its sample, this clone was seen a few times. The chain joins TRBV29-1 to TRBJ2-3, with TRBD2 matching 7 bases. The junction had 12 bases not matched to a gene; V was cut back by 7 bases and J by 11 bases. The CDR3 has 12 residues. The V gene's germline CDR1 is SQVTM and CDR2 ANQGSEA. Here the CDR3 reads CSGTGGGTGQYF. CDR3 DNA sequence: TGCAGCGGGACCGGCGGGGGAACTGGGCAGTATTTT.

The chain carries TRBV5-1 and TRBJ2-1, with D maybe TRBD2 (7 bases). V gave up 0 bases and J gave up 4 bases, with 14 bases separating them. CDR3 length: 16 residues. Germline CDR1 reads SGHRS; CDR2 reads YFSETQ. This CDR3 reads CASSLDGGRGYNEQFF. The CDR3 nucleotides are TGCGCCAGCAGCTTGGACGGAGGGAGGGGGTACAATGAGCAGTTCTTC.

CDR3 nucleotides: TGTGCCAGCAGCTTGGTCGGACAAGCTCCCTACGAGCAGTACTTC. Its translation: CASSLVGQAPYEQYF. V gene TRBV5-5 combines with J gene TRBJ2-7; D is perhaps TRBD1 (5 bases). The V end was cut by 0 bases, the J end by 2 bases, with 12 bases between. This CDR3 is built from 15 residues. Germline CDR1 reads SGHKS; CDR2 reads YYEKEE (reference sequence).

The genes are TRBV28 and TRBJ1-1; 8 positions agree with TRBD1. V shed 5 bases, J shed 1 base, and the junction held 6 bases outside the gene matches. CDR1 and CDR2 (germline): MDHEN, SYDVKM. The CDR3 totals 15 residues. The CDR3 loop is CASSSRTGWNTEAFF. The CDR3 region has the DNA TGTGCCAGCAGTAGCCGGACAGGGTGGAACACTGAAGCTTTCTTT.